These 13 T cell receptor beta chains originate from one sample sequenced in a study of response to subunit inactivated influenza vaccine. TCRdb redid the calling of the RT-PCR reads with MiXCR, one entry per CDR3 protein. The sample has about 540,000 distinct CDR3 sequences; 12% to 15% are singletons. The material sequenced was PBMCs from blood, taken approximately 12 days after vaccination. Receptors originate from a man aged 45-65 years who received an inactivated influenza vaccine.

This clonotype was picked up a small number of times. The V call is TRBV6-1, the J call TRBJ1-5, with 10 bases matching TRBD1. J gave up 6 bases and V 6 bases, and 5 bases lay outside the gene matches. Germline V lookup: CDR1 MNHNS, CDR2 SASEGT. The CDR3 length is 14 residues. CDR3 protein: CASRGTGEGQPQHF. The CDR3 DNA sequence: TGTGCCAGCAGGGGGACAGGGGAGGGTCAGCCCCAGCATTTT.

This clonotype showed up just a few times. This rearrangement joins TRBV9 to TRBJ2-2; 8 positions agree with TRBD2. Looked up from germline, CDR1 is SGDLS and CDR2 is YYNGEE. CDR3 length: 15 residues. After removal of 2 bases from V and 3 bases from J, the junction contained 3 bases not matched to a gene. CDR3 DNA sequence: TGTGCCAGCAGCGTTAGCGGGACTCACACCGGGGAGCTGTTTTTT. Protein: CASSVSGTHTGELFF. Full variable domain (outside the CDR3, taken from reference TRBV9 and TRBJ2-2): DSGVTQTPKHLITATGQRVTLRCSPRSGDLSVYWYQQSLDQGLQFLIQYYNGEERAKGNILERFSAQQFPDLHSELNLSSLELGDSALYFCASSVSGTHTGELFFGEGSRLTVL.

The chain has TRBV20-1 and TRBJ1-2; 7 nucleotides match TRBD1. Germline values: CDR1 DFQATT, CDR2 SNEGSKA (reference sequence). The J segment lost 5 bases and the V segment lost 4 bases, leaving 7 bases of the junction unmatched. The CDR3 contains 13 residues. The CDR3 here is CSATTDRLYGYTF. CDR3 nucleotides: TGCAGTGCTACCACGGACAGGCTTTATGGCTACACCTTC.

This clonotype occurred a few times. V gene TRBV12-3 or TRBV12-4 combines with J gene TRBJ2-3; TRBD2 might be the D (6 bases). This CDR3 comprises 14 residues. Trimming removed 3 bases from V and 1 base from J, with 8 bases in between. DNA of the CDR3: TGTGCCAGCAGTTTCGAGCGGGGCACAGATACGCAGTATTTT. It encodes CASSFERGTDTQYF.

The table lists this clonotype with a few counts. J is TRBJ2-1 and V is TRBV7-2; 12 nucleotides align to TRBD1. Unmatched junction bases numbered 9, after V lost 5 bases and J lost 7 bases. The CDR3 has 16 residues. CDR1 and CDR2 from the germline V gene are SGHTA and FQGNSA. The CDR3 reads CASSPQGTGGGNEQFF. CDR3 in DNA: TGTGCCAGCAGCCCCCAGGGGACAGGGGGCGGGAATGAGCAGTTCTTC.

The chain links TRBV12-3 or TRBV12-4 to TRBJ1-1; D is unclear. The CDR3 is 12 residues long. Trimming took 6 bases from V and 7 from J, leaving 12 bases between them. CDR3 loop: CASSRSGFEAFF. Written as DNA, the CDR3 is TGTGCCAGCAGCCGGTCGGGGTTTGAAGCTTTCTTT.

There are a few counts of this clonotype. The chain links TRBV20-1 to TRBJ2-3, with 9 bases matching TRBD2. The CDR3 is made up of 15 amino acids. With 2 bases clipped from V and 2 bases from J, the junction kept 5 bases outside the gene matches. Looked up from germline, CDR1 is DFQATT and CDR2 is SNEGSKA (reference sequence). The CDR3 nucleotides read TGCAGTGCTAGAAGCCTAGCGGGGTACACAGATACGCAGTATTTT. Protein: CSARSLAGYTDTQYF.

The gene calls are TRBV20-1 and TRBJ1-5; D not resolved. V lost 1 base, J lost 9 bases, and 13 bases lay in between. The CDR3 has 13 amino acids. Germline lookup yields CDR1 DFQATT and CDR2 SNEGSKA (reference sequence). CDR3: CSARAIPDGPQHF. In DNA form, the CDR3 reads TGCAGTGCTAGAGCGATCCCAGACGGGCCCCAGCATTTT.

This clonotype was seen only a few times. The CDR3 spells CASSQGTFEQYF. CDR3 bases: TGTGCCAGCAGCCAAGGGACCTTCGAGCAGTACTTC. The chain couples TRBV3-1 to TRBJ2-7; D not resolved. The CDR3 has 12 amino acids. The V and J ends lost 1 base and 6 bases respectively, with 7 bases between them. CDR1 is LGHDT, CDR2 YNNKEL, per germline (reference sequence).

Written as DNA, the CDR3 is TGTGCCAGCAGCTACGGGACTAGGAGGAGGAGCACAGATACGCAGTATTTT. Amino acid sequence: CASSYGTRRRSTDTQYF. The V gene is TRBV7-2, the J gene TRBJ2-3, with TRBD2 matching 8 bases. Per the germline V gene, CDR1 is SGHTA and CDR2 is FQGNSA. The CDR3 totals 17 residues. V shed 4 bases and J 0 bases; nucleotides not matched to a gene: 9. Full variable domain (rest looked up from reference TRBV7-2 and TRBJ2-3): GAGVSQSPSNKVTEKGKDVELRCDPISGHTALYWYRQSLGQGLEFLIYFQGNSAPDKSGLPSDRFSAERTGGSVSTLTIQRTQQEDSAVYLCASSYGTRRRSTDTQYFGPGTRLTVL.

The V and J genes are TRBV4-1 and TRBJ2-7; D possibly uses TRBD1 or TRBD2 (6 bases each). The CDR3 spans 15 residues. Germline loops: CDR1 MGHRA, CDR2 YSYEKL. Trimming stripped 5 bases from V and 0 bases from J, with 14 bases between. CDR3 residues: CASSIGGGSSYEQYF. The CDR3, as DNA: TGCGCCAGCAGCATTGGAGGGGGGAGCTCCTACGAGCAGTACTTC.

The chain links TRBV29-1 to TRBJ1-2; D possibly corresponds to TRBD1 (6 bases). The germline V gene encodes CDR1 SQVTM and CDR2 ANQGSEA. The CDR3 spans 12 residues. With 3 bases removed from V and 3 bases from J, the gap between germline ends came to 8 bases. The CDR3 protein is CSVENRDYGYTF. In DNA form, the CDR3 reads TGCAGCGTTGAGAACAGGGACTATGGCTACACCTTC.

The V gene is TRBV28, the J gene TRBJ1-1; no clear D. The germline V gene has CDR1 MDHEN and CDR2 SYDVKM. Trimming removed 2 bases at V and 4 bases at J, with 5 bases between. The CDR3 runs to 12 residues. CDR3 sequence (DNA): TGTGCCAGCAGTTTAAAACTCACTGAAGCTTTCTTT. Amino acids: CASSLKLTEAFF.